This T cell receptor beta chain was sequenced during a study of shared clonotypes between healthy human individuals. Only in-frame clones appear in the TCRdb table, and some are missing; sequencing was by immunoSEQ multiplex PCR. The sample includes around 500,000 clones, about 78% of them seen just once. The CDR3 extends over 14 amino acids. Unmatched junction bases numbered 8, after V lost 3 bases and J lost 7 bases. The germline CDR1 and CDR2 sequences are SGHTA and FQGNSA. This TCR came from a woman in her 40s in good health. Some clones in this sample may be carry-over from other donors' samples. Sequenced material: PBMCs. V and J are TRBV7-2 and TRBJ2-7; 8 nucleotides agree with TRBD2. CDR3 protein: CASSFRLAGLEQYF. The CDR3, as DNA: TGTGCCAGCAGCTTTCGGCTAGCGGGCTTAGAGCAGTACTTC.